These 18 T cell receptor beta chains were all obtained from the same sample, sequenced in a study of shared clonotypes between healthy human individuals. Sequenced by immunoSEQ multiplex PCR; TCRdb stores in-frame clones only, minus some. Seen here are 1.6 million or so clones, around 98.5% observed once, and the top ten hold about 0.4%. Specimen: naive CD4+ T cells sorted from blood. Subset defined: CD45RA+ positively selected. The receptors originated from a man aged 25-40 years in good health.

The chain links TRBV7-9 to TRBJ2-1; possibly TRBD2 for D (6 bases). The germline V gene has CDR1 SEHNR and CDR2 FQNEAQ (reference sequence). Trimming took off 6 bases at V and 5 bases at J, with 14 bases between the two ends. The CDR3 extends over 14 amino acids. CDR3 DNA: TGTGCCAGCAGACCATCGGGAGACGACAATGAGCAGTTCTTC. Encoded protein: CASRPSGDDNEQFF.

In its sample, this clone was seen once. V gene TRBV6-6 combines with J gene TRBJ1-5; D is perhaps TRBD1 (6 bases). The CDR3 sequence is 14 residues long. The germline V gene encodes CDR1 MNHNY and CDR2 SVGAGI (reference sequence). V lost 3 bases and J lost 2, with 8 bases in between. The CDR3 region has the DNA TGTGCCAGCAGTTATGAGGGGGGCAATCAGCCCCAGCATTTT. Its translation: CASSYEGGNQPQHF.

The CDR3 spells CASSQSLVGGTGSTDTQYF. For the CDR3, the DNA is TGTGCCAGCAGCCAATCCCTGGTGGGCGGGACAGGGAGCACAGATACGCAGTATTTT. The chain has TRBV7-9 and TRBJ2-3, with 9 nucleotides matching TRBD1. This CDR3 spans 19 amino acids. The V and J ends lost 5 bases and 0 bases, in that order; junction bases with no gene match: 15. The germline V gene encodes CDR1 SEHNR and CDR2 FQNEAQ (reference sequence).

This chain uses TRBV2 with TRBJ2-7, with a possible D match to TRBD2 (6 bases). Looked up from germline, CDR1 is SNHLY and CDR2 is FYNNEI. Trimming left V 6 bases short and J 7 bases short, with 19 bases between. The CDR3 extends over 14 amino acids. CDR3 in DNA: TGTGCCAGCAGCTCCCCCGCAGGGCGGGGAGAGCAGTACTTC. Protein: CASSSPAGRGEQYF.

The chain uses TRBV5-5 and TRBJ1-5; possible D gene TRBD1, 6 bases. Germline V gene lookup returns CDR1 SGHKS and CDR2 YYEKEE (reference sequence). CDR3 length equals 16 residues. The ends were cut back, 1 base at V and 2 bases at J, with 13 bases in the middle. CDR3: CASSLSGAIGNQPQHF. CDR3 coding DNA: TGTGCCAGCAGCTTGTCGGGGGCAATTGGCAATCAGCCCCAGCATTTT.

The V and J genes are TRBV11-3 and TRBJ2-4; D is undetermined. Germline CDR1 SGHNT, CDR2 YENEEA. V lost 2 bases to trimming and J lost 5 bases, with 4 bases between them. The CDR3 totals 12 residues. CDR3 sequence (DNA): TGTGCCAGCAGCTTAACTGAAAACATTCAGTACTTC. The encoded protein is CASSLTENIQYF.

This rearrangement joins TRBV5-1 to TRBJ2-3, with D perhaps TRBD1 (6 bases). Trimming shortened V by 1 base and J by 4 bases, and 10 bases separated the two germline ends. The CDR3 contains 14 residues. Germline V lookup: CDR1 SGHRS, CDR2 YFSETQ. The CDR3 DNA follows: TGCGCCAGCAGCTTGCAGGGGTTCGCAGATACGCAGTATTTT. The encoded protein is CASSLQGFADTQYF.

This rearrangement joins TRBV19 to TRBJ1-3; TRBD1 agrees at 8 bases. V lost 6 bases and J lost 10; bases outside the gene matches: 14. Germline V gene sequence: CDR1 LNHDA, CDR2 SQIVND (reference sequence). The CDR3 extends over 15 amino acids. Written as DNA, the CDR3 is TGTGCCAGTAGAAGGACAGGGAGGACTCCGCAGACCATATATTTT. This encodes CASRRTGRTPQTIYF.

This chain uses TRBV30 with TRBJ2-5, with D possibly being TRBD2 (5 bases). Per the germline V gene, CDR1 is GTSNPN and CDR2 is SVGIG (reference sequence). This CDR3 region has 12 residues. Trimming shortened V by 2 bases and J by 4 bases, and 8 bases separated the two germline ends. Here the CDR3 reads CAWSPGRETQYF. CDR3 in DNA: TGTGCCTGGAGTCCGGGGAGAGAGACCCAGTACTTC.

This clone has just one count. V gene TRBV6-5 combines with J gene TRBJ2-7, with 9 bases lining up with TRBD1. Losses at the gene ends were 3 bases for V and 6 bases for J; bases not matched to a gene: 12. The germline CDR1 and CDR2 sequences are MNHEY and SVGAGI. CDR3 size: 16 residues. The CDR3 DNA follows: TGTGCCAGCAGTTATATCCCCACGGGACAGGGTTCCGAGCAGTACTTC. This gives the protein CASSYIPTGQGSEQYF.

This chain connects TRBV5-4 to TRBJ2-7, with D tentatively TRBD2 (6 bases). The length of the CDR3 is 14 residues. Trimming cost V 0 bases and J 3 bases, with 10 bases left between them. CDR1 is SGHNT, CDR2 YYREEE, per germline (reference sequence). The CDR3 sequence is CASSLATSGYEQYF. CDR3 sequence (DNA): TGTGCCAGCAGCTTGGCGACTAGTGGCTACGAGCAGTACTTC.

Worth noting for this clone: The sample has other DNA sequences that encode this CDR3 too. The rearrangement links TRBV9 to TRBJ2-7, with 7 bases lining up with TRBD2. CDR3 length: 15 amino acids. J was trimmed by 2 bases and V by 0 bases; bases with no gene match: 5. Germline V CDR1 and CDR2: SGDLS, YYNGEE. DNA for the CDR3: TGTGCCAGCAGCGTAGGCTCTAGCGGCACCTACGAGCAGTACTTC. Translating it yields CASSVGSSGTYEQYF.

The chain employs TRBV9 and TRBJ1-4, with D hard to call. V was pared by 2 bases and J by 4 bases, with 15 bases between. Germline V gene lookup returns CDR1 SGDLS and CDR2 YYNGEE. There are 16 residues in the CDR3. CDR3 sequence (DNA): TGTGCCAGCAGCGTCTTCTCGGGCGGGGTTAATGAAAAACTGTTTTTT. This gives the protein CASSVFSGGVNEKLFF.

With regard to this clone: Other DNA sequences from this sample encode an identical CDR3 as well. This chain connects TRBV10-2 to TRBJ2-3, with D maybe TRBD2 (6 bases). The CDR3 covers 16 residues. V shed 0 bases and J shed 0 bases, with 10 bases lying between them. Germline assignment: CDR1 WSHSY and CDR2 SAAADI. Here the CDR3 DNA reads TGCGCCAGCAGTGAGTCGGGCGGGATTAGCACAGATACGCAGTATTTT. It translates to CASSESGGISTDTQYF.

V and J are TRBV18 and TRBJ2-1, with a tentative D call TRBD2 (6 bases). Trimming took off 2 bases at V and 6 bases at J, with 23 bases between the two ends. The CDR3 length is 18 residues. Germline V CDR1 and CDR2: KGHSH, LQKENI. The chain's CDR3 is CASSPSIKTRSWSNEQFF. The CDR3 DNA is TGTGCCAGCTCACCATCGATTAAGACTAGATCATGGAGCAATGAGCAGTTCTTC.

The chain joins TRBV2 to TRBJ1-1, with D unclear. In germline, CDR1 is SNHLY, CDR2 FYNNEI. The CDR3 runs to 15 residues. V was trimmed by 8 bases and J by 3 bases, leaving 19 bases between them. The CDR3 coding sequence is TGTGCCAGCGGAGTCCCGACTGGTCGTTACACTGAAGCTTTCTTT. The encoded protein is CASGVPTGRYTEAFF.

CDR3 loop: CASSFGLAKNIQYF. DNA of the CDR3: TGCGCCAGCAGCTTTGGGCTAGCCAAAAACATTCAGTACTTC. The V gene is TRBV5-1, the J gene TRBJ2-4; D is ambiguous. The germline V and J ends were trimmed by 2 bases and 0 bases, with 6 bases remaining between them. CDR1 is SGHRS, CDR2 YFSETQ, per germline. The CDR3 has 14 amino acids.

This clone came up once. The CDR3 here is CASSVNPRRSNTGNTIYF. CDR3 nucleotides: TGTGCCAGCAGCGTAAATCCGAGGCGGAGCAACACTGGAAACACCATATATTTT. The chain has TRBV9 and TRBJ1-3; D not certain. V was pared by 1 base and J by 2 bases, with 19 bases between. Germline V gene lookup returns CDR1 SGDLS and CDR2 YYNGEE. The length of the CDR3 is 18 residues.